The rows below give T cell receptor beta chains drawn from one sample of a study of cytomegalovirus exposure and HLA in healthy donors. Repertoires were generated with immunoSEQ multiplex PCR, while TCRdb's copy carries only in-frame clones and drops some. The sample gives about 260,000 clones, 90% of which show up once; around 3.1% is in the top ten. The sample consisted of PBMCs. The receptors originated from a woman in her twenties or thirties in good health and CMV-seronegative. CDR3s include the opening cysteine and the closing phenylalanine or tryptophan. The order of the fields is CDR3 protein, CDR3 DNA, D gene, J gene, clone size, V gene. A D gene is named only where the DNA matches it firmly. The listing skips clone size in some rows; elsewhere it reads once, few, many or a size class.

CASSPPPRGGKLETQYF | TGTGCCAGCTCACCACCACCCAGAGGGGGCAAGTTGGAGACCCAGTACTTC | TRBD1 | TRBJ2-5 | - | TRBV18
CASSEGSASGSGDTQYF | TGTGCCAGCAGTGAAGGGTCGGCTAGCGGGAGCGGGGATACGCAGTATTTT | TRBD2 | TRBJ2-3 | - | TRBV6-4
CASSADGRGGEQYF | TGTGCCAGTAGTGCGGACGGGAGAGGCGGCGAGCAGTACTTC | - | TRBJ2-7 | - | TRBV19
CASSSSGSSYNEQFF | TGCGCCAGCAGTTCCAGCGGGAGCTCCTACAATGAGCAGTTCTTC | TRBD2 | TRBJ2-1 | - | TRBV5-1
CASSPLFGNTIYF | TGCGCCAGCAGCCCCCTTTTTGGAAACACCATATATTTT | - | TRBJ1-3 | - | TRBV4-1
CASRDRGQETQYF | TGTGCCAGCCGGGACAGAGGTCAAGAGACCCAGTACTTC | TRBD1 | TRBJ2-5 | - | TRBV19
CASSFSDRGGGYTF | TGTGCCAGCAGCTTTAGTGACAGGGGGGGCGGCTACACCTTC | TRBD1 | TRBJ1-2 | - | TRBV7-2
CSVVPSSGAYSNQPQHF | TGCAGCGTTGTCCCCTCGTCAGGGGCTTATAGCAATCAGCCCCAGCATTTT | - | TRBJ1-5 | - | TRBV29-1
CSVEGGQKGYTF | TGCAGCGTTGAGGGGGGGCAGAAAGGCTACACCTTC | - | TRBJ1-2 | - | TRBV29-1
CASKLDRETDTQYF | TGTGCCAGCAAACTGGACAGGGAGACAGATACGCAGTATTTT | TRBD1 | TRBJ2-3 | - | TRBV27
CASSLNRNEKLFF | TGTGCCAGCAGCTTAAACAGGAATGAAAAACTGTTTTTT | - | TRBJ1-4 | few | TRBV7-2
CASSPMSPETQYF | TGTGCCAGCAGCCCTATGTCTCCAGAGACCCAGTACTTC | - | TRBJ2-5 | - | TRBV14
CASSQVREKLFF | TGTGCCAGCAGCCAAGTGCGAGAAAAACTGTTTTTT | - | TRBJ1-4 | once | TRBV14
CASSQDRDRGNLGQPQHF | TGTGCCAGCAGCCAAGACCGGGACAGGGGGAACCTGGGTCAGCCCCAGCATTTT | TRBD1 | TRBJ1-5 | - | TRBV4-2
CASSPPLAGGYEQYF | TGTGCCAGCAGCCCGCCGTTAGCGGGAGGTTACGAGCAGTACTTC | TRBD2 | TRBJ2-7 | - | TRBV9
CASIGFEGYTF | TGTGCCAGCATTGGTTTTGAGGGCTACACCTTC | - | TRBJ1-2 | few | TRBV5-4
CASRFRDREQYF | TGTGCCAGCAGATTCCGGGACAGAGAGCAGTACTTC | TRBD1 | TRBJ2-7 | - | TRBV5-5
CASSRLDFLAKNIQYF | TGTGCCAGCAGCCGTCTGGATTTCCTAGCCAAAAACATTCAGTACTTC | - | TRBJ2-4 | - | TRBV11-2
CASSLGGDRIPYGYTF | TGTGCCAGCAGCCTAGGCGGGGACAGAATCCCCTATGGCTACACCTTC | TRBD1 | TRBJ1-2 | - | TRBV28
CASSVRASGSDEQFF | TGTGCCAGCAGCGTAAGGGCTAGCGGGAGTGATGAGCAGTTCTTC | TRBD2 | TRBJ2-1 | - | TRBV9
CASSFPGAFQETQYF | TGTGCCAGCAGCTTCCCGGGGGCGTTTCAAGAGACCCAGTACTTC | - | TRBJ2-5 | - | TRBV5-6
CASSLTGSGANVLTF | TGTGCCAGCAGCTTAACTGGGTCTGGGGCCAACGTCCTGACTTTC | - | TRBJ2-6 | - | TRBV7-6
CASSSAPTKINTDTQYF | TGCGCCAGCAGCTCGGCCCCGACTAAGATAAACACAGATACGCAGTATTTT | - | TRBJ2-3 | once | TRBV5-1
CASSTSDRDIYEQYF | TGTGCCAGTAGTACCTCGGACAGGGACATTTACGAGCAGTACTTC | TRBD1 | TRBJ2-7 | - | TRBV19
CASSLRTGFGANVLTF | TGTGCCAGCAGCCTCAGGACAGGGTTCGGGGCCAACGTCCTGACTTTC | TRBD1 | TRBJ2-6 | - | TRBV11-3
CASSLDLSVGGETQYF | TGTGCCAGCAGCTTAGATCTGTCGGTGGGGGGGGAGACCCAGTACTTC | TRBD2 | TRBJ2-5 | once | TRBV7-6
CAWSVEVPDTQYF | TGTGCCTGGAGTGTGGAGGTCCCAGATACGCAGTATTTT | - | TRBJ2-3 | - | TRBV30
CASSFEGYGYTF | TGTGCCAGCAGCTTCGAGGGCTATGGCTACACCTTC | - | TRBJ1-2 | - | TRBV7-2
CASSPRDRDYEQYF | TGTGCCAGCTCACCCCGGGACAGGGACTACGAGCAGTACTTC | TRBD1 | TRBJ2-7 | - | TRBV18
CASSSPPAAYNEQFF | TGTGCCAGCAGTTCCCCCCCGGCTGCCTACAATGAGCAGTTCTTC | - | TRBJ2-1 | - | TRBV28
CASSQGHGEYEQYF | TGTGCCAGCAGCCAGGGACACGGCGAGTACGAGCAGTACTTC | - | TRBJ2-7 | - | TRBV7-3
CASSIDLRAAGNTIYF | TGTGCCAGTAGTATAGATCTCAGGGCGGCTGGAAACACCATATATTTT | - | TRBJ1-3 | - | TRBV19
CASSPGTGNQPQHF | TGTGCCAGCAGCCCCGGGACAGGTAATCAGCCCCAGCATTTT | TRBD1 | TRBJ1-5 | - | TRBV28
CASSLGGNTGELFF | TGCGCCAGCAGCTTGGGGGGCAACACCGGGGAGCTGTTTTTT | - | TRBJ2-2 | - | TRBV5-1
CASSLLAGVGNEQFF | TGCGCCAGCAGCTTACTAGCGGGAGTTGGCAATGAGCAGTTCTTC | TRBD2 | TRBJ2-1 | - | TRBV5-1
CASSEGHGYGYTF | TGTGCCAGCTCTGAAGGACACGGCTATGGCTACACCTTC | - | TRBJ1-2 | - | TRBV28
CASSRQALNGELFF | TGTGCCAGCTCACGACAGGCTTTAAACGGGGAGCTGTTTTTT | - | TRBJ2-2 | - | TRBV18
CASSLPGIGNEQYF | TGCGCCAGCAGCTTACCAGGGATTGGAAACGAGCAGTACTTC | - | TRBJ2-7 | - | TRBV5-1
CASRPPGNNQPQHF | TGTGCCAGCAGACCACCGGGGAACAATCAGCCCCAGCATTTT | - | TRBJ1-5 | - | TRBV6-5
CAWGGSSRRETQYF | TGTGCCTGGGGGGGTTCCTCTCGTCGGGAGACCCAGTACTTC | - | TRBJ2-5 | - | TRBV30
CASSPRDSKNIQYF | TGTGCCAGCAGCCCCCGGGACAGTAAAAACATTCAGTACTTC | TRBD1 | TRBJ2-4 | - | TRBV5-8
CASSAQTGGFPGELFF | TGTGCCAGCAGCGCCCAGACAGGGGGCTTTCCCGGGGAGCTGTTTTTT | TRBD1 | TRBJ2-2 | - | TRBV5-4
CASGNTPGDEQYF | TGTGCCAGCGGCAATACCCCTGGTGACGAGCAGTACTTC | - | TRBJ2-7 | - | TRBV11-3
CASSMGQGLEQYF | TGTGCCAGTAGTATGGGGCAGGGGCTGGAGCAGTACTTC | - | TRBJ2-7 | once | TRBV19
CASSLFASNTEAFF | TGTGCCAGCAGTTTATTTGCCAGCAACACTGAAGCTTTCTTT | - | TRBJ1-1 | - | TRBV27
CASSTGNQPQHF | TGTGCCAGTAGTACGGGAAATCAGCCCCAGCATTTT | - | TRBJ1-5 | - | TRBV19
CASRLLAGGDDEQFF | TGTGCCAGCAGACTCCTAGCGGGAGGTGACGATGAGCAGTTCTTC | TRBD2 | TRBJ2-1 | - | TRBV6-6
CASSPGGGGTEAFF | TGTGCCAGCAGCCCGGGGGGAGGGGGCACTGAAGCTTTCTTT | - | TRBJ1-1 | once | TRBV28
CASSPGTSSGNEQFF | TGTGCCAGCAGCCCCGGGACTAGTTCGGGCAATGAGCAGTTCTTC | TRBD2 | TRBJ2-1 | once | TRBV14
CASRHSGGDYGYTF | TGTGCCAGCAGACACAGTGGGGGTGACTATGGCTACACCTTC | - | TRBJ1-2 | - | TRBV25-1
CSASAGTEAFF | TGCAGTGCTAGCGCTGGGACTGAAGCTTTCTTT | - | TRBJ1-1 | - | TRBV20-1
CASKLTESSYEQYF | TGTGCCAGCAAACTGACAGAGAGCTCCTACGAGCAGTACTTC | - | TRBJ2-7 | once | TRBV2
CASSYGGQGRGQETQYF | TGTGCCAGCAGCTACGGTGGACAGGGGAGGGGGCAAGAGACCCAGTACTTC | TRBD1 | TRBJ2-5 | once | TRBV5-6
CASSLEAGDTQYF | TGTGCCAGCAGCCTGGAAGCGGGAGATACGCAGTATTTT | - | TRBJ2-3 | - | TRBV5-4